This is a list of T cell receptor beta chains from one sample in a study of PD-L1 blockade in urothelial cancer. Produced via immunoSEQ multiplex PCR; TCRdb's table is partial and in-frame only. This table has roughly 43,000 clones, 80% appearing once. The source material was PBMCs, sampled around atezolizumab (anti-PD-L1) treatment. Receptors were obtained from a man between 60 and 75 years old with urothelial cancer. Both conserved end residues are part of each CDR3. D genes are given only for firm matches. Expanded clones are given a class, and other clones once, few, many or no size at all.

clone_size d_call j_call v_call cdr3_aa cdr3_nt
- - TRBJ1-6 TRBV6-1 CASSEAGFPLHF TGTGCCAGCAGTGAGGCAGGATTTCCCCTCCACTTT
- TRBD1 TRBJ1-3 TRBV5-8 CASSLVDRSSGNTIYF TGTGCCAGCAGCTTGGTGGACAGGAGCTCTGGAAACACCATATATTTT
- - TRBJ2-1 TRBV5-1 CASSSPTSSYNEQFF TGCGCCAGCAGCTCCCCGACATCCTCCTACAATGAGCAGTTCTTC
- - TRBJ1-6 TRBV6-5 CASKNSNSPLHF TGTGCCAGCAAAAACTCGAATTCACCCCTCCACTTT
- - TRBJ2-7 TRBV13 CASSLSRSYEQYF TGTGCCAGCAGCTTAAGTCGGTCCTACGAGCAGTACTTC
- - TRBJ2-3 TRBV25-1 CASSYTDTQYF TGTGCCAGCAGTTACACAGATACGCAGTATTTT
- - TRBJ2-1 TRBV5-1 CASSWASASYNEQFF TGCGCCAGCAGCTGGGCCTCGGCCTCCTACAATGAGCAGTTCTTC
- TRBD1 TRBJ2-2 TRBV28 CASSLLGQGNTGELFF TGTGCCAGCAGTTTATTGGGACAGGGGAACACCGGGGAGCTGTTTTTT
- - TRBJ1-6 TRBV5-1 CASSLGPVGGSYNSPLHF TGCGCCAGCAGCTTGGGACCCGTCGGAGGGTCCTATAATTCACCCCTCCACTTT
- TRBD1 TRBJ1-4 TRBV5-1 CASSPGDRGRKTNEKLFF TGCGCCAGCAGCCCGGGGGACAGGGGGAGGAAGACTAATGAAAAACTGTTTTTT
- TRBD2 TRBJ2-1 TRBV15 CATSSSGVGNEQFF TGTGCCACCAGTTCTAGCGGGGTTGGCAATGAGCAGTTCTTC
- TRBD1 TRBJ2-2 TRBV6-5 CASNRDRGLGELFF TGTGCCAGCAACAGAGACAGGGGGCTTGGGGAGCTGTTTTTT
- - TRBJ2-5 TRBV10-2 CATPPSGTGIQETQYF TGCGCCACCCCGCCTTCGGGCACGGGGATACAAGAGACCCAGTACTTC
- TRBD2 TRBJ2-5 TRBV9 CASSVGGSGGETQYF TGTGCCAGCAGCGTAGGGGGTAGCGGGGGCGAGACCCAGTACTTC
- TRBD1 TRBJ1-1 TRBV28 CASTLRQGRTEAFF TGTGCCAGCACCCTAAGACAGGGGAGGACTGAAGCTTTCTTT
- - TRBJ2-5 TRBV11-2 CASSSVGQRTETQYF TGTGCCAGCAGTTCAGTCGGACAGCGGACGGAGACCCAGTACTTC
- TRBD2 TRBJ2-7 TRBV7-9 CASSLVGLASEQYF TGTGCCAGCAGCTTAGTGGGACTAGCCTCCGAGCAGTACTTC
- - TRBJ1-1 TRBV2 CASRYTGNTEAFF TGTGCCAGCAGGTACACAGGTAACACTGAAGCTTTCTTT
- TRBD1 TRBJ1-1 TRBV5-1 CASSPTGVNTEAFF TGCGCCAGCAGCCCGACAGGGGTCAACACTGAAGCTTTCTTT
- - TRBJ2-1 TRBV6-4 CASSAGVEHNEQFF TGTGCCAGCAGTGCGGGGGTAGAGCACAATGAGCAGTTCTTC
- TRBD1 TRBJ1-1 TRBV7-2 CASSLTAFGTGGSPEAFF TGTGCCAGCAGCTTAACTGCCTTCGGGACAGGGGGCTCCCCTGAAGCTTTCTTT
- TRBD2 TRBJ2-7 TRBV5-4 CASSLPSGSGYEQYF TGTGCCAGCAGCTTGCCTAGCGGGAGCGGATACGAGCAGTACTTC
- TRBD1 TRBJ2-1 TRBV2 CASSWDREEQFF TGTGCCAGCAGCTGGGACAGGGAAGAGCAGTTCTTC
- TRBD2 TRBJ2-7 TRBV29-1 CSVTAGGLTYEQYF TGCAGCGTTACAGCGGGAGGGCTTACCTACGAGCAGTACTTC
- TRBD1 TRBJ1-4 TRBV5-1 CASSRDTGASKEKLFF TGCGCCAGCAGCCGCGATACAGGGGCCTCTAAGGAAAAACTGTTTTTT
few TRBD1 TRBJ2-1 TRBV5-1 CASSLELGQTNEQFF TGCGCCAGCAGCTTGGAACTGGGACAGACGAATGAGCAGTTCTTC
- - TRBJ1-5 TRBV28 CASTPSDRIRPQPQHF TGTGCCAGCACCCCCTCCGACAGGATTCGCCCCCAGCCCCAGCATTTT
- TRBD1 TRBJ2-4 TRBV27 CASSASGGGNIQYF TGTGCCAGCAGTGCGTCAGGGGGCGGAAACATTCAGTACTTC
- TRBD1 TRBJ2-1 TRBV6-6 CASSYDRGPGNEQFF TGTGCCAGCAGTTACGACAGGGGGCCTGGCAATGAGCAGTTCTTC
- TRBD1 TRBJ1-6 TRBV5-1 CASSLAAGTGESNSPLHF TGCGCCAGCAGCTTGGCCGCCGGGACAGGGGAGTCAAATTCACCCCTCCACTTT
- TRBD2 TRBJ2-7 TRBV29-1 CSVPRGTSAHEQYF TGCAGCGTTCCCCGGGGGACTAGCGCGCACGAGCAGTACTTC
- TRBD2 TRBJ2-1 TRBV13 CASRQSGGAYNEQFF TGTGCCAGCAGACAGAGCGGGGGGGCCTACAATGAGCAGTTCTTC
- TRBD1 TRBJ2-1 TRBV23-1 CASRLNRGPNNEQFF TGCGCCAGCAGATTGAACAGGGGCCCAAACAATGAGCAGTTCTTC
- - TRBJ1-2 TRBV28 CASIPHYRELNYGYTF TGTGCCAGCATCCCACATTACAGAGAACTTAACTATGGCTACACCTTC
- - TRBJ2-3 TRBV25-1 CASSEYRSGSDTQYF TGTGCCAGCAGTGAATATAGGTCAGGATCAGATACGCAGTATTTT
- TRBD2 TRBJ2-1 TRBV7-8 CASSSGLAGGRVREFF TGTGCCAGCAGCTCCGGACTAGCGGGGGGCAGGGTACGGGAGTTCTTC
once - TRBJ2-1 TRBV5-4 CASSLSQGTYNEQFF TGTGCCAGCAGCTTGTCCCAGGGGACGTACAATGAGCAGTTCTTC
few TRBD2 TRBJ2-5 TRBV7-2 CASSPGLAGGRETQYF TGTGCCAGCAGCCCCGGACTAGCGGGGGGGCGGGAGACCCAGTACTTC
- TRBD1 TRBJ1-1 TRBV19 CASRSDRVENTEAFF TGTGCCAGTAGGTCCGACAGGGTAGAGAACACTGAAGCTTTCTTT
- - TRBJ2-1 TRBV21-1 CASSGQKLAGEINEQFF TGTGCCAGCAGCGGTCAGAAACTAGCGGGAGAGATTAATGAGCAGTTCTTC
- TRBD1 TRBJ2-2 TRBV27 CASSPQDRAGRELFF TGTGCCAGCAGTCCGCAAGACAGGGCCGGACGGGAGCTGTTTTTT
- TRBD2 TRBJ2-5 TRBV5-6 CASSATTSEGRETQYF TGTGCCAGCAGCGCCACCACTAGCGAGGGGCGGGAGACCCAGTACTTC
- TRBD1 TRBJ2-7 TRBV5-4 CASSPNPGQENEQYF TGTGCCAGCAGCCCCAATCCGGGACAGGAAAACGAGCAGTACTTC
- TRBD1 TRBJ2-7 TRBV28 CASSTTTGGEPSYEQYF TGTGCCAGCAGTACCACCACAGGGGGCGAACCCTCCTACGAGCAGTACTTC
few - TRBJ1-1 TRBV7-9 CASSNDMNTEAFF TGTGCCAGCAGCAACGACATGAACACTGAAGCTTTCTTT
- - TRBJ2-7 TRBV11-2 CASSPSYEQYF TGTGCCAGCAGCCCGTCCTACGAGCAGTACTTC
- TRBD1 TRBJ2-7 TRBV4-3 CASSPSSTGFSRREQYF TGCGCCAGCAGCCCTTCCTCGACAGGGTTCTCCCGGCGCGAGCAGTACTTC
- - TRBJ2-3 TRBV6-5 CASSYSMVRGTDTQYF TGTGCCAGCAGTTACTCGATGGTCAGGGGAACAGATACGCAGTATTTT
- - TRBJ2-1 TRBV15 CATSRGSGNEQFF TGTGCCACCTCTAGGGGGAGTGGAAATGAGCAGTTCTTC
- - TRBJ2-7 TRBV7-6 CASSLEHSSYEQYF TGTGCCAGCAGCTTAGAGCACAGTTCTTACGAGCAGTACTTC
- TRBD1 TRBJ1-1 TRBV2 CASSSRTGGTEAFF TGTGCCAGCAGTTCCCGCACAGGGGGCACTGAAGCTTTCTTT
- TRBD2 TRBJ2-2 TRBV4-1 CASSPGLAAQGYTGELFF TGCGCCAGCAGCCCGGGACTAGCGGCACAAGGGTACACCGGGGAGCTGTTTTTT
- - TRBJ2-1 TRBV5-1 CASALGRGGYNEQFF TGCGCCAGTGCCTTGGGGAGGGGGGGATACAATGAGCAGTTCTTC
- - TRBJ1-2 TRBV10-2 CASSEGGSGFYGYTF TGCGCCAGCAGTGAGGGAGGTTCCGGATTTTATGGCTACACCTTC
few - TRBJ1-2 TRBV6-1 CASRDSAPNYGYTF TGTGCCAGCAGGGACAGCGCCCCTAACTATGGCTACACCTTC